These 29 T cell receptor beta chains were sequenced from one sample in a study of cytomegalovirus exposure and HLA in healthy donors. Assay: immunoSEQ multiplex PCR; the TCRdb copy retains only in-frame clones and omits some. The sample lists about 140,000 clones, 80% to 90% occurring once. Sequenced: PBMCs. The receptors shown here come from a man aged 18 to 29 in good health and CMV-seronegative.

The table lists this clone with a count of one. The V call is TRBV2, the J call TRBJ2-1; weak D call: TRBD2 (5 bases). Germline values: CDR1 SNHLY, CDR2 FYNNEI. The CDR3 is 12 residues long. The V and J ends lost 2 bases and 7 bases respectively, with 6 bases between them. The CDR3 is CASSERGNEQFF. As DNA, the CDR3 is TGTGCCAGCAGTGAAAGAGGGAATGAGCAGTTCTTC.

Comments on this clone: The same CDR3 arises from other DNA sequences in this sample as well. The CDR3: CASSLGGSNQPQHF. Here the CDR3 DNA reads TGTGCCAGCAGTTTAGGCGGCAGCAATCAGCCCCAGCATTTT. The chain has TRBV28 and TRBJ1-5; D is unresolved. This CDR3 is built from 14 residues. Trimming shortened V by 2 bases and J by 1 base, and 6 bases separated the two germline ends. From germline, CDR1 is MDHEN and CDR2 SYDVKM.

This chain joins TRBV7-9 and TRBJ2-2; possible D gene TRBD2, 5 bases. Per germline, CDR1 SEHNR and CDR2 FQNEAQ (reference sequence). Trimming left V 2 bases short and J 7 bases short, with 14 bases between. CDR3 length equals 15 residues. CDR3: CASSLSGLGSGELFF. The CDR3 DNA sequence: TGTGCCAGCAGCTTATCGGGCCTAGGGAGCGGGGAGCTGTTTTTT.

The chain combines TRBV11-2 with TRBJ2-3; 7 bases map to TRBD2. V shed 4 bases and J 0 bases; nucleotides not matched to a gene: 4. The germline CDR1 and CDR2 sequences are SGHAT and FQNNGV. The CDR3 sequence is 15 residues long. CDR3 region: CASSYSGPSTDTQYF. The DNA of the CDR3 is TGTGCCAGCAGCTATAGCGGGCCTAGCACAGATACGCAGTATTTT. The full variable domain, with the rest looked up from reference TRBV11-2 and TRBJ2-3, is EAGVAQSPRYKIIEKRQSVAFWCNPISGHATLYWYQQILGQGPKLLIQFQNNGVVDDSQLPKDRFSAERLKGVDSTLKIQPAKLEDSAVYLCASSYSGPSTDTQYFGPGTRLTVL.

This clone was observed a handful of times. The J gene is TRBJ1-6, the V gene TRBV27; unclear D gene. V shed 3 bases and J shed 9 bases, with 9 bases lying between them. CDR3 length: 13 amino acids. Germline V gene data show CDR1 as MNHEY and CDR2 as SMNVEV (reference sequence). The CDR3 loop is CASSFLPGSPLHF. The CDR3 DNA reads as TGTGCCAGCAGTTTCCTCCCGGGTTCACCCCTCCACTTT.

This clone was seen just once. V gene TRBV7-2 combines with J gene TRBJ1-1, with TRBD1 matching 10 bases. Germline lookup yields CDR1 SGHTA and CDR2 FQGNSA. CDR3 length equals 17 residues. The J segment lost 1 base and the V segment lost 2 bases, leaving 7 bases of the junction unmatched. The CDR3 is CASSLPGQGWKNTEAFF. CDR3 DNA sequence: TGTGCCAGCAGCTTACCGGGACAGGGGTGGAAGAACACTGAAGCTTTCTTT.

The V call is TRBV28, the J call TRBJ2-7, with D maybe TRBD1 (6 bases). The CDR3 consists of 12 residues. Germline V gives CDR1 MDHEN, CDR2 SYDVKM. Trimming removed 6 bases at V and 7 bases at J, with 13 bases between. DNA for the CDR3: TGTGCCAGCAGGGACAGCGGCAGGGAGCAGTACTTC. Protein: CASRDSGREQYF.

CDR3 nucleotide sequence: TGTGCCAGCAGTAGACAGGGGTCTAATGGCTACACCTTC. Amino acids: CASSRQGSNGYTF. The gene calls are TRBV6-4 and TRBJ1-2, with 8 bases that match TRBD1. The V gene's germline CDR1 is MRHNA and CDR2 SNTAGT. V dropped 5 bases and J dropped 6; count of bases not matched to a gene: 5. The CDR3 runs 13 residues.

This clone was seen a handful of times. V and J are TRBV2 and TRBJ2-7; TRBD1 matches at 9 bases. V trimming: 4 bases; J trimming: 4 bases; junction bases outside the gene matches: 5. Per germline, CDR1 SNHLY and CDR2 FYNNEI. This CDR3 contains 14 residues. For the CDR3, the DNA is TGTGCCAGCAGTGCTCCGGGACAGGGTTACGAGCAGTACTTC. As protein: CASSAPGQGYEQYF.

J is TRBJ2-1 and V is TRBV11-3, with 7 bases fitting TRBD1. This CDR3 comprises 15 residues. V shed 5 bases and J 3 bases; nucleotides not matched to a gene: 7. Germline CDR1 SGHNT, CDR2 YENEEA. CDR3: CASSRTGELYNEQFF. The DNA of the CDR3 is TGTGCCAGCAGCCGCACAGGGGAGCTCTACAATGAGCAGTTCTTC.

The rearrangement links TRBV5-1 to TRBJ2-3; 9 bases map to TRBD1. CDR1 and CDR2 (germline): SGHRS, YFSETQ. V shed 4 bases, J shed 2 bases, and the junction held 11 bases outside the gene matches. The CDR3 totals 17 residues. The CDR3 sequence: CASSRPRTGVTTDTQYF. The DNA for the CDR3 is TGCGCCAGCAGCAGACCTCGGACAGGGGTTACCACAGATACGCAGTATTTT.

The J gene is TRBJ2-4, the V gene TRBV9; 8 positions match TRBD1. Trimming cost V 4 bases and J 6 bases; bases outside gene matches: 6. CDR1 and CDR2 from the germline V gene are SGDLS and YYNGEE. This CDR3 contains 14 residues. CDR3: CASSSTGTGNIQYF. DNA of the CDR3: TGTGCCAGCAGCTCTACCGGGACAGGAAACATTCAGTACTTC.

This chain uses TRBV7-2 with TRBJ2-7; maybe TRBD1 (6 bases). Per the germline V gene, CDR1 is SGHTA and CDR2 is FQGNSA. The CDR3 has 13 residues. V shed 2 bases and J shed 10 bases, with 15 bases lying between them. This CDR3 reads CASSLNNMDSQYF. CDR3 nucleotide sequence: TGTGCCAGCAGCTTAAATAATATGGACAGCCAGTACTTC.

This chain joins TRBV19 and TRBJ1-5; no reliable D call. CDR1 LNHDA and CDR2 SQIVND come from the germline V gene (reference sequence). The CDR3 is 16 amino acids. V was shortened by 4 bases and J by 4 bases, with 17 bases between the two germline ends. The CDR3, as DNA: TGTGCCAGTAGTAACCCCTTGGCAGGAGGTAATCAGCCCCAGCATTTT. It encodes CASSNPLAGGNQPQHF. Full variable domain (rest looked up from reference TRBV19 and TRBJ1-5): DGGITQSPKYLFRKEGQNVTLSCEQNLNHDAMYWYRQDPGQGLRLIYYSQIVNDFQKGDIAEGYSVSREKKESFPLTVTSAQKNPTAFYLCASSNPLAGGNQPQHFGDGTRLSIL.

The chain employs TRBV18 and TRBJ1-4; 7 bases fit TRBD1. Unmatched junction bases numbered 17, after V lost 1 base and J lost 6 bases. This CDR3 spans 19 amino acids. Per germline, CDR1 KGHSH and CDR2 LQKENI. The CDR3 sequence: CASSPLGPTDGTEDEKLFF. The CDR3 nucleotides read TGTGCCAGCTCACCACTGGGCCCCACGGATGGGACAGAGGATGAAAAACTGTTTTTT.

This clone came up once. The V gene is TRBV28, the J gene TRBJ1-2, with TRBD1 matching over 7 bases. CDR1 and CDR2 (germline): MDHEN, SYDVKM. The J segment lost 2 bases and the V segment lost 5 bases, leaving 11 bases of the junction unmatched. This CDR3 is 16 amino acids long. The CDR3 nucleotides read TGTGCCAGCAGTCACGATCTGACGGGACAGAACTATGGCTACACCTTC. This codes for CASSHDLTGQNYGYTF.

This clone was seen only once. The V call is TRBV9, the J call TRBJ2-2; possibly TRBD1 for D (5 bases). This CDR3 is 16 amino acids long. From germline, CDR1 is SGDLS and CDR2 YYNGEE. V shed 7 bases and J shed 3 bases, with 19 bases lying between them. CDR3 loop: CASAPRAIGHTGELFF. DNA for the CDR3: TGTGCCAGCGCCCCCAGGGCCATTGGGCACACCGGGGAGCTGTTTTTT. Supplemented by reference TRBV9 and TRBJ2-2, the full variable domain reads DSGVTQTPKHLITATGQRVTLRCSPRSGDLSVYWYQQSLDQGLQFLIQYYNGEERAKGNILERFSAQQFPDLHSELNLSSLELGDSALYFCASAPRAIGHTGELFFGEGSRLTVL.

This chain joins TRBV2 and TRBJ2-7, with 16 positions matching TRBD2. This CDR3 comprises 19 residues. CDR1 and CDR2 (germline): SNHLY, FYNNEI. The V gene end was trimmed by 7 bases and the J gene end by 2 bases; junction bases not matched to a gene: 14. The DNA for the CDR3 is TGTGCCAGCACCTCGTGGGCTTCCGGGACTAGCGGGAGGGCCTACGAGCAGTACTTC. Translating it yields CASTSWASGTSGRAYEQYF.

The rearrangement uses TRBV7-8 and TRBJ2-7, with a tentative D call TRBD1 (6 bases). The CDR3 is 13 amino acids. The ends were cut back, 3 bases at V and 3 bases at J, with 9 bases in the middle. Germline V gene lookup returns CDR1 SGHVS and CDR2 FQNEAQ. For the CDR3, the DNA is TGTGCCAGCAGCTTCAGGGGAAACTACGAGCAGTACTTC. This codes for CASSFRGNYEQYF. The full variable domain, in which reference TRBV7-8 and TRBJ2-7 provide the parts outside the CDR3, is GAGVSQSPRYKVAKRGQDVALRCDPISGHVSLFWYQQALGQGPEFLTYFQNEAQLDKSGLPSDRFFAERPEGSVSTLKIQRTQQEDSAVYLCASSFRGNYEQYFGPGTRLTVT.

The chain uses TRBV27 and TRBJ2-2; D uncertain. CDR1 and CDR2 from the germline V gene are MNHEY and SMNVEV (reference sequence). CDR3 length equals 14 residues. Trimming pared 4 bases from V and 6 bases from J, leaving 12 bases between. The CDR3 spells CASSSPYSPGELFF. CDR3 bases: TGTGCCAGCAGTTCCCCTTACAGTCCCGGGGAGCTGTTTTTT.

The chain combines TRBV2 with TRBJ2-7, with a tentative D call TRBD2 (7 bases). CDR1 SNHLY and CDR2 FYNNEI come from the germline V gene. This CDR3 contains 13 residues. Trimming took 6 bases from V and 6 from J, leaving 15 bases between them. As DNA, the CDR3 is TGTGCCAGCAGAACCGAGGGGGGGGTCGAGCAGTACTTC. Its protein product is CASRTEGGVEQYF.

The chain is built from TRBV7-9 and TRBJ2-3, with 9 bases fitting TRBD1. Germline loops: CDR1 SEHNR, CDR2 FQNEAQ (reference sequence). The CDR3 has 15 residues. V dropped 5 bases and J dropped 5; count of bases not matched to a gene: 8. The CDR3 DNA reads TGTGCCAGCAGCCCCGGGACAGGGCTCGGAGATACGCAGTATTTT. It encodes CASSPGTGLGDTQYF.

In this sample, this clone is medium-sized (0.01 to 0.1%). This chain links TRBV11-2 with TRBJ2-7; 9 bases agree with TRBD2. With 5 bases clipped from V and 1 base from J, the junction kept 9 bases outside the gene matches. From germline, CDR1 is SGHAT and CDR2 FQNNGV. The CDR3 has 16 amino acids. In nucleotides, the CDR3 is TGTGCCAGCAGCCTACTTAGCGGGGGCCCATCCTACGAGCAGTACTTC. Its protein product is CASSLLSGGPSYEQYF.

The CDR3 bases are TGTGCCACCTTAACCGACAGGCTTGGGACTGAAGCTTTCTTT. Translated: CATLTDRLGTEAFF. This rearrangement joins TRBV6-5 to TRBJ1-1; TRBD1 is a possible D gene (6 bases). The V end was cut by 10 bases, the J end by 5 bases, with 20 bases between. Germline V lookup: CDR1 MNHEY, CDR2 SVGAGI. The CDR3 length is 14 residues.

The chain links TRBV27 to TRBJ1-5, with TRBD1 matching 7 bases. Germline-derived CDR1 and CDR2 are MNHEY and SMNVEV (reference sequence). The CDR3 consists of 13 residues. After removal of 5 bases from V and 7 bases from J, the junction contained 5 bases not matched to a gene. This CDR3 reads CASSTTGNQPQHF. CDR3 in DNA: TGTGCCAGCAGTACGACAGGGAACCAGCCCCAGCATTTT.

Written as DNA, the CDR3 is TGTGCCAGCAGCTCCCGACAGGGCGGCTACGAGCAGTACTTC. This gives the protein CASSSRQGGYEQYF. The rearrangement uses TRBV7-2 and TRBJ2-7; 7 bases align to TRBD1. Germline CDR1 is SGHTA and CDR2 is FQGNSA. V shed 4 bases and J 3 bases; nucleotides not matched to a gene: 6. There are 14 residues in the CDR3.

The J gene is TRBJ2-7, the V gene TRBV5-1; TRBD1 might be the D (6 bases). Looked up from germline, CDR1 is SGHRS and CDR2 is YFSETQ. V lost 6 bases to trimming and J lost 4 bases, with 17 bases between them. The CDR3 consists of 14 residues. The CDR3 here is CASKDGTGPYEQYF. CDR3 nucleotides: TGCGCCAGCAAGGACGGAACAGGGCCTTACGAGCAGTACTTC.

The CDR3 nucleotides read TGTGCCATCAGTGACAGGCCGAATCAGCCCCAGCATTTT. Translating gives CAISDRPNQPQHF. The chain links TRBV10-3 to TRBJ1-5, with unresolved D. The CDR3 loop spans 13 amino acids. CDR1 and CDR2 (germline): ENHRY, SYGVKD. V gave up 3 bases and J gave up 4 bases, with 7 bases separating them.

The chain couples TRBV9 to TRBJ2-5, with a possible D match to TRBD2 (6 bases). V was cut by 4 bases and J by 4 bases, with 14 bases left in between. The CDR3 runs 14 residues. CDR1 SGDLS and CDR2 YYNGEE come from the germline V gene. CDR3 in DNA: TGTGCCAGCAGCAAACTAGCAACCGGAGAGACCCAGTACTTC. This encodes CASSKLATGETQYF.